Listed below are T cell receptor beta chains from one sample, sequenced in a study of human T cells and chemical hapten exposure. TCRdb ran MiXCR on the RACE reads and lists one entry per CDR3 protein. The sample includes under 200,000 distinct CDR3 sequences, 25% to 35% seen only once; the top ten take 2.1%. The sample in question was whole blood, obtained in connection with sensitization to the hapten diphenylcyclopropenone (DPC). These receptors were obtained from a woman aged 18-30 years with alopecia areata. Some clones in this sample may be carry-over from other donors' samples. Both conserved end residues are part of each CDR3. D genes are given only for firm matches. Not all rows give a size; the values are once, few, many and, for expanded clones, a class.

abundance,j_gene,v_gene,d_gene,CDR3aa,CDR3nt
few,TRBJ2-5,TRBV20-1,.,CSANEETQYF,TGCAGTGCTAACGAAGAGACCCAGTACTTC
.,TRBJ2-2,TRBV5-1,.,CASRGFTTNTGELFF,TGCGCCAGCCGCGGCTTCACTACGAACACCGGGGAGCTGTTTTTT
.,TRBJ2-1,TRBV4-1,.,CASSQDSGGDEQFF,TGCGCCAGCAGCCAAGATTCAGGAGGGGATGAGCAGTTCTTC
few,TRBJ1-5,TRBV20-1,TRBD1,CSARDTGVQPQHF,TGCAGTGCTAGAGATACAGGGGTTCAGCCCCAGCATTTT
few,TRBJ2-2,TRBV7-2,.,CASSQPLPGELFF,TGTGCCAGCAGCCAACCTCTCCCCGGGGAGCTGTTTTTT
few,TRBJ2-7,TRBV5-1,.,CASSLEFRSEQYF,TGCGCCAGCAGCTTGGAATTTAGGTCAGAGCAGTACTTC
.,TRBJ2-2,TRBV4-3,TRBD1,CASNKGQGGNTGELFF,TGCGCCAGCAATAAAGGACAGGGGGGTAACACCGGGGAGCTGTTTTTT
.,TRBJ1-1,TRBV7-2,.,CASSLLGKSTEAFF,TGTGCCAGCAGCCTTCTAGGGAAGAGCACTGAAGCTTTCTTT
few,TRBJ1-1,TRBV20-1,.,CSAKPGATEAFF,TGCAGTGCTAAACCAGGGGCCACTGAAGCTTTCTTT
.,TRBJ2-6,TRBV6-4,TRBD2,CASSQTSAGSGANVLTF,TGTGCCAGCAGTCAGACTAGCGCCGGCTCTGGGGCCAACGTCCTGACTTTC
.,TRBJ1-2,TRBV20-1,.,CSAHQQGRANYGYTF,TGCAGTGCTCACCAACAGGGACGAGCTAACTATGGCTACACCTTC
.,TRBJ2-7,TRBV6-2/TRBV6-3,TRBD1,CASSYSNRGNYEQYF,TGTGCCAGCAGTTACTCGAACAGGGGTAACTACGAGCAGTACTTC
.,TRBJ2-1,TRBV6-5,.,CASSYSPVGSYNEQFF,TGTGCCAGCAGTTACTCGCCGGTGGGCTCCTACAATGAGCAGTTCTTC
few,TRBJ1-2,TRBV4-1,TRBD1,CASSRQTGTDYGYTF,TGCGCCAGCAGCCGACAAACCGGGACAGACTATGGCTACACCTTC
few,TRBJ1-1,TRBV18,.,CASSPEITGGLMNTEAFF,TGTGCCAGCTCACCTGAGATTACGGGCGGCCTCATGAACACTGAAGCTTTCTTT
.,TRBJ2-1,TRBV27,TRBD2,CATGRTSGGAQYNEQFF,TGTGCCACCGGGAGGACTAGCGGGGGGGCGCAATACAATGAGCAGTTCTTC
.,TRBJ2-1,TRBV15,.,CATTATGQSHEQFF,TGTGCCACCACCGCCACCGGACAGTCACATGAGCAGTTCTTC